Each of the 13 T cell receptor beta chains below was sequenced from the same sample in a study of blood T cell repertoires in COVID-19. Here immunoSEQ multiplex PCR was the method, and the copy in TCRdb shows in-frame clones only, minus some. This sample has about 36,000 clones, with around 80% found just once. Sample: peripheral blood. Receptor source: a man in his sixties with active COVID-19.

V usage is TRBV4-1 and J usage is TRBJ2-2; no reliable D call. V was clipped by 1 base and J by 4 bases, with 13 bases between them. Per germline, CDR1 MGHRA and CDR2 YSYEKL. The CDR3 extends over 16 amino acids. DNA for the CDR3: TGCGCCAGCAGCCAAGGGGCCACCCAATTCACCGGGGAGCTGTTTTTT. Translation gives CASSQGATQFTGELFF.

The genes are TRBV11-3 and TRBJ2-2; TRBD1 agrees at 7 bases. Germline V gene lookup returns CDR1 SGHNT and CDR2 YENEEA. V dropped 4 bases and J dropped 2; count of bases not matched to a gene: 7. There are 16 residues in the CDR3. CDR3 protein: CASSSYRGPNTGELFF. CDR3 sequence (DNA): TGTGCCAGCAGCTCTTACAGGGGACCAAACACCGGGGAGCTGTTTTTT.

This chain connects TRBV2 to TRBJ2-5; 12 bases map to TRBD2. The ends lost 6 bases at V and 4 bases at J; junction bases unmatched: 9. Germline V gene data show CDR1 as SNHLY and CDR2 as FYNNEI. This CDR3 contains 16 residues. The CDR3 nucleotides are TGTGCCAGCAGGAATTCACTAGCGGGAGGTAGAGAGACCCAGTACTTC. This encodes CASRNSLAGGRETQYF.

Comment on this clone: Its ends do not fully match the called genes, so a read error is possible. The gene calls are TRBV19 and TRBJ2-5; tentative D call: TRBD2 (5 bases). Germline assignment: CDR1 LNHDA and CDR2 SQIVND (reference sequence). The CDR3 has 14 residues. CDR3 amino acids: CASSIGTSSGIQYF. CDR3 nucleotides: TGTGCCAGTAGCATAGGCACCTCCTCGGGGATCCAGTACTTC.

The CDR3 DNA reads as TGTGCCATCAGCCTTAAAATAATCAGTTCCTTCCCTTCCTACGAGCAGTACTTC. This encodes CAISLKIISSFPSYEQYF. The chain has TRBV10-3 and TRBJ2-7; D call uncertain. This CDR3 region has 18 residues. Germline V gene data show CDR1 as ENHRY and CDR2 as SYGVKD. The V end lost 6 bases, the J end lost 1 base, and 25 bases lay between the germline ends.

The V and J genes are TRBV19 and TRBJ1-6, with 7 bases lining up with TRBD1. The V gene end was trimmed by 5 bases and the J gene end by 8 bases; junction bases not matched to a gene: 6. Germline values: CDR1 LNHDA, CDR2 SQIVND (reference sequence). CDR3 length equals 14 residues. CDR3 DNA sequence: TGTGCCAGTAGTTTGGAGGGGGCTTATTCACCCCTCCACTTT. Translating it yields CASSLEGAYSPLHF.

This clone came up a few times. The chain is built from TRBV9 and TRBJ2-3; tentatively, D is TRBD1 (5 bases). The germline V gene encodes CDR1 SGDLS and CDR2 YYNGEE. Trimming stripped 0 bases from V and 6 bases from J, with 8 bases between. This CDR3 region has 13 residues. The CDR3 protein is CASSVGWGDTQYF. CDR3 in DNA: TGTGCCAGCAGCGTAGGATGGGGCGATACGCAGTATTTT.

This clone was observed a few times. This sequence joins TRBV18 and TRBJ2-2, with TRBD1 identical over 11 bases. The CDR3 sequence is 15 residues long. V trimming: 0 bases; J trimming: 6 bases; junction bases outside the gene matches: 0. CDR1 is KGHSH, CDR2 LQKENI, per germline. CDR3 sequence: CASSPPGQGAGELFF. The CDR3 DNA reads TGTGCCAGCTCACCACCGGGACAGGGGGCCGGGGAGCTGTTTTTT.

The V gene is TRBV28, the J gene TRBJ1-2; tentative D call: TRBD1 (5 bases). Germline V gene sequence: CDR1 MDHEN, CDR2 SYDVKM. The CDR3 sequence is 14 residues long. V lost 11 bases, J lost 0 bases, and 16 bases lay in between. The CDR3 spells CAGWGGRANYGYTF. In nucleotides, the CDR3 is TGTGCCGGCTGGGGGGGTCGTGCTAACTATGGCTACACCTTC.

This clone was seen more than once but under ten times. CDR3 coding DNA: TGTGCCAGCAGTTACTCTGGGGGGTTTAGCTCCTACGAGCAGTACTTC. This sequence encodes CASSYSGGFSSYEQYF. This chain connects TRBV6-5 to TRBJ2-7; a possible D gene is TRBD2 (6 bases). The CDR3 runs to 16 residues. Per the germline V gene, CDR1 is MNHEY and CDR2 is SVGAGI. V was shortened by 0 bases and J by 0 bases, with 12 bases between the two germline ends.

This clone was found a few times. The chain is built from TRBV25-1 and TRBJ1-2; the D is unclear. This CDR3 has 13 amino acids. V was cut by 3 bases and J by 4 bases, with 9 bases left in between. Germline V CDR1 and CDR2: MGHDK, SYGVNS. CDR3 coding DNA: TGTGCCAGCAGTGAGGCAGGAGGCTATGGCTACACCTTC. It is translated as CASSEAGGYGYTF.

This rearrangement joins TRBV7-2 to TRBJ2-7; 9 nucleotides agree with TRBD2. The germline CDR1 and CDR2 sequences are SGHTA and FQGNSA. V was clipped by 6 bases and J by 0 bases; unmatched bases: 9. CDR3 length equals 16 residues. CDR3 sequence: CASRPSSGGSSYEQYF. For the CDR3, the DNA is TGTGCCAGCAGACCCAGTAGCGGGGGTTCCTCCTACGAGCAGTACTTC.

V and J are TRBV5-8 and TRBJ1-5, with TRBD1 matching 7 bases. V lost 2 bases, J lost 6 bases, and 8 bases stayed unmatched. Germline V gene lookup returns CDR1 SGHTS and CDR2 YDEGEE. This CDR3 contains 15 residues. The CDR3 nucleotides read TGTGCCAGCAGCTTTGTTGACAGGGTGGGTCAGCCCCAGCATTTT. This gives the protein CASSFVDRVGQPQHF.